This T cell receptor (beta chain) derives from a study of PD-1 blockade in classical Hodgkin lymphoma. As for time point: cycle 4 day 1 (C4D1), after more than five weeks of nivolumab. Every patient relapsed after autologous stem cell transplantation, and brentuximab vedotin exposure varied. Some clones are missing from TCRdb's copy, which holds only in-frame ones; the method was immunoSEQ multiplex PCR. Of about 15,000 clones listed, less than 75% were seen once; the top ten hold about 7.2%. A note on this clone: As yet, its antigen is unknown.

Regarding the study as a whole: Relapsed/refractory patients reportedly had the lowest baseline TCR diversity, below newly diagnosed patients, who were below healthy donors. When nivolumab was started under 1 year after ASCT, patients were excluded.

The CDR3 contains 15 residues. Trimming removed 7 bases from V and 4 bases from J; junction bases left unmatched: 7. CDR1 is LNHDA, CDR2 SQIVND, per germline (reference sequence). Material: peripheral blood mononuclear cells (PBMCs), obtained before the fourth cycle of nivolumab. The chain recombines TRBV19 with TRBJ2-2; 9 bases fit TRBD2. This clonotype was sampled from a human donor with classical Hodgkin lymphoma. The CDR3: CASTASGIFTGELFF. The CDR3 region has the DNA TGTGCCAGTACGGCTAGCGGGATTTTCACCGGGGAGCTGTTTTTT.